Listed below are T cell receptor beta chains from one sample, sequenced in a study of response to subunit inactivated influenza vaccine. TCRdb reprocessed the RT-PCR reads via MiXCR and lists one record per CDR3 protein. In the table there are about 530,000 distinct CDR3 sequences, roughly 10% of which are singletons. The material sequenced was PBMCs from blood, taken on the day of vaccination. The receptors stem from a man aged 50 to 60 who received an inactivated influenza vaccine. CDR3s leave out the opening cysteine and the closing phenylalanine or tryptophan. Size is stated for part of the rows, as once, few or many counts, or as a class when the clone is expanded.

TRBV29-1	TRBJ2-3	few	SVTSGTGDTDTQY
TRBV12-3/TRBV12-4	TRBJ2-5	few	ASSWTLGGETQY
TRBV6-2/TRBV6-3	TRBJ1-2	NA	ASSYNNNYGYT
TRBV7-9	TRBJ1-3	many	ASSSDRGNTIY
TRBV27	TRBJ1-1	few	ASSRGGANTEAF
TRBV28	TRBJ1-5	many	ASSRTQLQPQH
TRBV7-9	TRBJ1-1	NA	ASIFLGGRKNTEAF
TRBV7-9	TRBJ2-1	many	ASSLANLIHEQF
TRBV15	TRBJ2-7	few	ATSRDYGGGSSYEQY
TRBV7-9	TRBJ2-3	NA	ASSPPRGEVEDTQY
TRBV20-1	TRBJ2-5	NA	SANRERSQY
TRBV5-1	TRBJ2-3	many	ASSVNPTSTDTQY
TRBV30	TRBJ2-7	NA	AWGTGGVSYEQY
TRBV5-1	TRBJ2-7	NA	ASSLGLGVAPYEQY
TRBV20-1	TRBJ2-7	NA	SATGTSGSVIPYEQY
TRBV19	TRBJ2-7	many	ASGTGEAYEQY
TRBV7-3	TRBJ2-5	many	ASSLDREETQY
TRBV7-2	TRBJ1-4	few	ASSMAGTGGEKLF
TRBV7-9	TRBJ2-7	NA	ASSSEGQGGLRY
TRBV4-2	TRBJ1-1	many	ASSQDRGRTGDSNTEAF
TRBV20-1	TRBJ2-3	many	SAKKGAAGDTQY
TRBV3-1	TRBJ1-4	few	ASSQKVGDSFFNEKLF
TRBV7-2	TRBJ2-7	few	ASSLKRQGHYEQY
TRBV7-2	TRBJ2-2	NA	ASSLLSGGSGELF
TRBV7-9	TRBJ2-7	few	ASRYTGESAYEQY
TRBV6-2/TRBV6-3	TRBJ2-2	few	ASTWNTGELF
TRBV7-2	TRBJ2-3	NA	ASSPGWEDTQY
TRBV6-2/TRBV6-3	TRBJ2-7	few	ASRGAGVFDEQY
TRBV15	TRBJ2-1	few	ATSPLSRENEQF
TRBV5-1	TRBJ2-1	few	ASSYNGLAIYNEQF
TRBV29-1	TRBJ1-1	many	SAATETGVAF
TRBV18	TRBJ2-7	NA	ASSATGKIYEQY
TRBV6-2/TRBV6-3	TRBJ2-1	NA	ASTPPYIAGSFDEQF
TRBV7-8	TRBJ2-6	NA	ASSFDPAPGANVLT
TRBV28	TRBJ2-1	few	ASSLWLEYNEQF
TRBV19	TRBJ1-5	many	ASQKQWGNQPQH
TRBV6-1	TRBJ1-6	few	ASSGGASIGSPLH
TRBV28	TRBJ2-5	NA	ASSARDNFWETQY
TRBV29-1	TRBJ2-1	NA	SSRGDYFNEQF
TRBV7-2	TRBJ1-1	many	ASRQDTGTVNTEAF
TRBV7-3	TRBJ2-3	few	ASSLSPDTDTQY
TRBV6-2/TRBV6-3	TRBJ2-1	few	ASSSIWGQF
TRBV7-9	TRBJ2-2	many	ASSLGSTGSNTGELF
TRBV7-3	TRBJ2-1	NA	ASSLKGSEQF
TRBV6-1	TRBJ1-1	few	ASNNRVEAF
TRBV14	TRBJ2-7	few	ASSQDSRTAGLAGYEQY
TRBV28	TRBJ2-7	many	ASRKTGLTYSYEQY
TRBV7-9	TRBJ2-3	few	ASSVGLADTDTQY
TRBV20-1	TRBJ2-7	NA	SASALTGISYEQY
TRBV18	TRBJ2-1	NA	ASSAGRSSYNEQF
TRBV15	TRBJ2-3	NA	ATKGQADTQY
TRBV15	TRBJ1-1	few	ATSATGLLGTEAF
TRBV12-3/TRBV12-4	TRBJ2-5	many	ASRAPGTEQETQY
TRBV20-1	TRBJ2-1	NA	SARRILDNEQF
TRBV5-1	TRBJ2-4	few	ASSSQGSDKNIQY
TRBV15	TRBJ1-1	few	ATSRDFAGRNTEAF
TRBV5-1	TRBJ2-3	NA	ASSLGTTGIPSTDTQY
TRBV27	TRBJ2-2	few	ASSLSVSGTGELF
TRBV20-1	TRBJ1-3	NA	SARDFQGSLSSGNTIY
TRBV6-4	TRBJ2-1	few	ASQRDHGGNEQF